The next 20 T cell receptor beta chains were all read from a single sample in a study of identical twins. TCRdb processed the 5' RACE reads anew with MiXCR; each CDR3 protein has one entry. The sample has around 490,000 distinct CDR3 sequences, about a fifth seen once. In addition, the sample was reused for a study of yellow fever vaccine responses in identical twins.

Sequences were obtained from CD4+ T cells sorted from blood. Receptors were obtained from a woman under 30 in good health.

A note on this clonotype: A junction end diverges from the germline sequence, so it may reflect a read error. V usage is TRBV5-1 and J usage is TRBJ2-1, with D perhaps given as TRBD1 or TRBD2 (5 bases each). CDR3 length: 13 amino acids. In germline, CDR1 is SGHRS, CDR2 YFSETQ. CDR3 DNA sequence: TGCCCCAGCAGCTTGGGACCCCCGAATGAGCAGTTCTTC. Protein sequence: CPSSLGPPNEQFF. The full variable domain, completed using reference TRBV5-1 and TRBJ2-1, is KAGVTQTPRYLIKTRGQQVTLSCSPISGHRSVSWYQQTPGQGLQFLFEYFSETQRNKGNFPGRFSGRQFSNSRSEMNVSTLELGDSALYLCPSSLGPPNEQFFGPGTRLTVL.

The rearrangement uses TRBV19 and TRBJ1-6; D is possibly TRBD1 (5 bases). The germline V gene has CDR1 LNHDA and CDR2 SQIVND (reference sequence). This CDR3 spans 16 amino acids. Trimming cost V 4 bases and J 4 bases, with 14 bases left between them. The CDR3 sequence: CASSTTVGLYNSPLHF. The DNA for the CDR3 is TGTGCCAGTAGTACCACGGTGGGGCTTTATAATTCACCCCTCCACTTT.

The genes are TRBV20-1 and TRBJ2-4, with D maybe TRBD2 (6 bases). The germline V gene encodes CDR1 DFQATT and CDR2 SNEGSKA (reference sequence). V was trimmed by 6 bases and J by 8 bases, leaving 8 bases between them. CDR3 length: 10 residues. Written as DNA, the CDR3 is TGCAGTGCGGGACTGGACATTCAGTACTTC. Translated: CSAGLDIQYF.

The CDR3 nucleotides are TGTGCCAGCAGCCAAGAGATCCGTGGACAAGAGACCCAGTACTTC. Protein sequence: CASSQEIRGQETQYF. The chain employs TRBV4-2 and TRBJ2-5; D not resolved. The CDR3 length is 15 residues. V was trimmed by 0 bases and J by 2 bases, leaving 10 bases between them. Germline CDR1 is LGHNA and CDR2 is YNFKEQ.

This clonotype showed up many times. V gene TRBV12-3 or TRBV12-4 combines with J gene TRBJ2-7; 9 nucleotides match TRBD1. CDR3 length: 14 residues. V gave up 3 bases and J gave up 5 bases; unmatched junction bases: 5. The chain's CDR3 is CASSFGDRDDEQYF. Here the CDR3 DNA reads TGTGCCAGCAGTTTTGGGGACAGGGACGACGAGCAGTACTTC.

The chain links TRBV4-1 to TRBJ2-1; D is tentatively TRBD1 or TRBD2 (6 bases each). The CDR3 covers 16 residues. Germline lookup yields CDR1 MGHRA and CDR2 YSYEKL. Trimming removed 3 bases from V and 0 bases from J, with 12 bases in between. CDR3 loop: CASSQRGESSYNEQFF. The CDR3 region has the DNA TGCGCCAGCAGCCAGAGGGGGGAGAGCTCCTACAATGAGCAGTTCTTC.

The rearrangement uses TRBV18 and TRBJ2-3; TRBD2 aligns across 9 bases. The CDR3 is 16 amino acids. Germline CDR1 and CDR2: KGHSH and LQKENI. V shed 1 base and J 4 bases; nucleotides not matched to a gene: 6. The CDR3 DNA follows: TGTGCCAGCTCACCACGAGTAGCGGGGGCCCCAGATACGCAGTATTTT. It yields the protein CASSPRVAGAPDTQYF.

There are a few counts of this clonotype. This chain joins TRBV15 and TRBJ2-3; D ambiguous. The V end was cut by 0 bases, the J end by 4 bases, with 11 bases between. Per the germline V gene, CDR1 is LNHNV and CDR2 is YYDKDF (reference sequence). This CDR3 comprises 15 residues. CDR3 coding DNA: TGTGCCACCAGCAGAGATCTGCCCACCGCAGATACGCAGTATTTT. This sequence encodes CATSRDLPTADTQYF.

The chain combines TRBV20-1 with TRBJ2-5; D perhaps matches TRBD2 (7 bases). This CDR3 has 17 amino acids. Per germline, CDR1 DFQATT and CDR2 SNEGSKA (reference sequence). CDR3 DNA sequence: TGCTGCGCTAGAGGGGGGGACGCAGCGGGCCTCGGGGAGACCCAGTACTTC. This encodes CCARGGDAAGLGETQYF.

This clonotype was detected a few times. This chain uses TRBV18 with TRBJ1-3; D call uncertain. The germline V gene encodes CDR1 KGHSH and CDR2 LQKENI. The V end was cut by 0 bases, the J end by 4 bases, with 10 bases between. CDR3 size: 15 residues. The CDR3, as DNA: TGTGCCAGCTCACCACCTTCAAGGTTGGGAAACACCATATATTTT. This sequence encodes CASSPPSRLGNTIYF.

This clonotype has just a few counts. The genes are TRBV6-1 and TRBJ1-2; D is unclear. The germline gives CDR1 MNHNS, CDR2 SASEGT. The ends were cut back, 8 bases at V and 4 bases at J, with 17 bases in the middle. The CDR3 contains 14 residues. The CDR3 here is CASRTVGPGYGYTF. The CDR3 DNA sequence: TGTGCCAGCCGAACCGTGGGTCCAGGCTATGGCTACACCTTC.

This clonotype occurred a few times. This CDR3 is CASKVGTSWETQYF. The CDR3 DNA is TGTGCCAGCAAAGTCGGGACTAGCTGGGAGACCCAGTACTTC. The chain is built from TRBV2 and TRBJ2-5; 9 bases fit TRBD2. The CDR3 loop spans 14 amino acids. Unmatched junction bases numbered 8, after V lost 7 bases and J lost 5 bases. The germline V gene encodes CDR1 SNHLY and CDR2 FYNNEI.

In its sample, this clonotype was seen a few times. V is TRBV2 and J is TRBJ1-3, with TRBD1 matching over 7 bases. After removal of 8 bases from V and 0 bases from J, the junction contained 7 bases not matched to a gene. Germline loops: CDR1 SNHLY, CDR2 FYNNEI. The CDR3 is 15 residues long. CDR3 protein: CASGAGTASGNTIYF. The CDR3, as DNA: TGTGCCAGCGGAGCGGGGACAGCCTCTGGAAACACCATATATTTT.

This sequence joins TRBV5-1 and TRBJ2-7, with 7 bases matching TRBD2. Germline CDR1 SGHRS, CDR2 YFSETQ. The V gene end was trimmed by 0 bases and the J gene end by 5 bases; junction bases not matched to a gene: 11. The CDR3 length is 16 residues. Here the CDR3 DNA reads TGCGCCAGCAGCTTGGCCGGGGCGGGAGTGAGGAACGAGCAGTACTTC. The encoded protein is CASSLAGAGVRNEQYF.

The rearrangement joins TRBV5-1 to TRBJ2-7; 14 nucleotides agree with TRBD2. Looked up from germline, CDR1 is SGHRS and CDR2 is YFSETQ. V lost 2 bases, J lost 5 bases, and 9 bases stayed unmatched. The CDR3 runs to 17 residues. The CDR3 DNA sequence: TGCGCCAGCAGCTTCTCGGGACTAGCGGGGGCACGAGACGAGCAGTACTTC. Its protein is CASSFSGLAGARDEQYF.

The chain links TRBV7-2 to TRBJ1-6; D not certain. V lost 1 base, J lost 1 base, and 5 bases lay in between. This CDR3 is built from 15 residues. Germline CDR1 is SGHTA and CDR2 is FQGNSA. The CDR3 spells CASSLGVSYNSPLHF. The CDR3 region has the DNA TGTGCCAGCAGCTTAGGTGTTTCCTATAATTCACCCCTCCACTTT.

The chain employs TRBV12-3 or TRBV12-4 and TRBJ2-7; tentatively, D is TRBD1 (6 bases). Trimming cost V 5 bases and J 3 bases, with 20 bases left between them. The CDR3 totals 16 residues. The CDR3 reads CASSPQIQGFGYEQYV. CDR3 nucleotides: TGTGCCAGCAGTCCCCAGATACAGGGATTTGGCTACGAGCAGTACGTC.

This clonotype was observed once. The chain is built from TRBV20-1 and TRBJ2-1, with 9 bases matching TRBD2. Germline CDR1 DFQATT, CDR2 SNEGSKA (reference sequence). The V segment lost 6 bases and the J segment 7 bases; nucleotides outside the gene matches: 13. This CDR3 has 15 residues. The CDR3 nucleotides are TGCAGTGCCCCCCCCCTGGGCGGGGGGGGAAATGAGCAGTTCTTC. It translates to CSAPPLGGGGNEQFF.

This clonotype has a handful of counts. The V gene is TRBV7-8, the J gene TRBJ2-4, with a possible D match to TRBD2 (6 bases). CDR1 is SGHVS and CDR2 is FQNEAQ in the germline V gene. This CDR3 has 16 amino acids. The V gene lost 5 bases and the J gene lost 1 base, with 15 bases spanning the gap. The CDR3: CASSPNPGVAKNIQYF. CDR3 nucleotides: TGTGCCAGCAGCCCAAACCCGGGGGTGGCCAAAAACATTCAGTACTTC.

The rearrangement joins TRBV24-1 to TRBJ2-3; 8 bases are shared with TRBD2. Germline V gene data show CDR1 as KGHDR and CDR2 as SFDVKD. There are 14 residues in the CDR3. V trimming: 2 bases; J trimming: 7 bases; junction bases outside the gene matches: 4. CDR3: CATSDSGGPYTQYF. The CDR3 DNA reads TGTGCCACCAGTGATTCGGGGGGGCCGTATACGCAGTATTTT.